Sequencing of this T cell receptor beta chain was carried out in a study of shared clonotypes between healthy human individuals. This clone was found once. Assay used: immunoSEQ multiplex PCR; TCRdb lists only in-frame clones, some missing. The sample holds a few million clones, around 94% seen once. Germline CDR1 is MDHEN and CDR2 is SYDVKM. With V trimmed by 6 bases and J by 0 bases, 7 bases remained unmatched. This CDR3 has 15 amino acids. It was into CD45RA+ naive and CD45RA-negative memory subsets that the CD4+ cells were split. This receptor was taken from a man between 18 and 29 years old in good health. The chain uses TRBV28 and TRBJ1-1, with 7 bases that match TRBD1. What was sequenced was naive CD4+ T cells sorted from blood. Documented subset: CD45RA+ positively selected. Here the CDR3 reads CASRLAGQMNTEAFF. CDR3 in DNA: TGTGCCAGCAGGCTCGCGGGACAGATGAACACTGAAGCTTTCTTT.